Listed below are T cell receptor beta chains from one sample, sequenced in a study of PD-1 blockade in classical Hodgkin lymphoma. Profiling relied on immunoSEQ multiplex PCR, and the TCRdb table lists in-frame clones only, not all of them. The data contain fewer than 25,000 clones, 80% to 90% of them singletons. Sequencing used peripheral blood mononuclear cells (PBMCs), obtained before the second cycle of nivolumab. The receptors originated from a human donor with classical Hodgkin lymphoma. CDR3s include the opening cysteine and the closing phenylalanine or tryptophan. Each record gives: D gene, clone size, V gene, J gene, CDR3 protein, CDR3 DNA. A D gene is named only where the DNA matches it firmly. Clone size is given for some rows only: seen once, a few or many times, or a class if the clone is expanded.

D gene: NA
clone size: NA
V gene: TRBV7-9
J gene: TRBJ2-1
CDR3 protein: CASSLSGGSTEQFF
CDR3 DNA: TGTGCCAGCAGCTTATCCGGCGGCTCAACTGAGCAGTTCTTC

D gene: NA
clone size: NA
V gene: TRBV6-1
J gene: TRBJ1-4
CDR3 protein: CASREGFVGAKLFF
CDR3 DNA: TGTGCCAGCAGAGAGGGGTTCGTAGGGGCAAAACTGTTTTTT

D gene: NA
clone size: once
V gene: TRBV5-1
J gene: TRBJ2-3
CDR3 protein: CASSLEGRGMDTQYF
CDR3 DNA: TGCGCCAGCAGCTTGGAGGGCAGGGGTATGGATACGCAGTATTTT

D gene: TRBD2
clone size: NA
V gene: TRBV5-6
J gene: TRBJ2-7
CDR3 protein: CASSYTSGGYEQYF
CDR3 DNA: TGTGCCAGCAGCTATACTAGCGGGGGATACGAGCAGTACTTC

D gene: NA
clone size: NA
V gene: TRBV5-8
J gene: TRBJ2-3
CDR3 protein: CASSLRGAQYF
CDR3 DNA: TGTGCCAGCAGCCTCAGGGGCGCGCAGTATTTT

D gene: TRBD2
clone size: NA
V gene: TRBV5-1
J gene: TRBJ2-1
CDR3 protein: CASSHNGLAGTISYNEQFF
CDR3 DNA: TGCGCCAGCAGCCACAACGGACTAGCGGGGACAATCTCCTACAATGAGCAGTTCTTC

D gene: NA
clone size: NA
V gene: TRBV11-2
J gene: TRBJ1-4
CDR3 protein: CASSLARRGEKLFF
CDR3 DNA: TGTGCCAGCAGCTTAGCCAGGAGAGGTGAAAAACTGTTTTTT

D gene: TRBD2
clone size: NA
V gene: TRBV4-3
J gene: TRBJ2-3
CDR3 protein: CASSVDGGSTDTQYF
CDR3 DNA: TGCGCCAGCAGCGTGGACGGGGGGAGCACAGATACGCAGTATTTT

D gene: NA
clone size: few
V gene: TRBV30
J gene: TRBJ1-6
CDR3 protein: CAWKQPGTPHNSPLHF
CDR3 DNA: TGTGCCTGGAAGCAACCCGGGACACCTCATAATTCACCCCTCCACTTT

D gene: TRBD1
clone size: NA
V gene: TRBV19
J gene: TRBJ2-7
CDR3 protein: CASSQGDEQYF
CDR3 DNA: TGTGCCAGTAGTCAGGGGGACGAGCAGTACTTC

D gene: NA
clone size: NA
V gene: TRBV10-1
J gene: TRBJ1-4
CDR3 protein: CASPCPRKEHNEKLFF
CDR3 DNA: TGCGCCAGCCCATGCCCCAGAAAGGAGCATAATGAAAAACTGTTTTTT

D gene: TRBD1
clone size: once
V gene: TRBV4-1
J gene: TRBJ1-4
CDR3 protein: CASSQDQQGREKLFF
CDR3 DNA: TGCGCCAGCAGCCAAGATCAACAGGGGAGGGAAAAACTGTTTTTT

D gene: TRBD2
clone size: NA
V gene: TRBV7-2
J gene: TRBJ2-7
CDR3 protein: CASNTGLASYEQYF
CDR3 DNA: TGTGCCAGCAACACCGGACTAGCTTCTTACGAGCAGTACTTC

D gene: TRBD2
clone size: NA
V gene: TRBV10-3
J gene: TRBJ2-3
CDR3 protein: CAISRGRGSLTDTQYF
CDR3 DNA: TGTGCCATTTCCCGTGGGCGGGGGTCCCTCACAGATACGCAGTATTTT

D gene: NA
clone size: NA
V gene: TRBV9
J gene: TRBJ2-5
CDR3 protein: CASSVDGQLGETQYF
CDR3 DNA: TGTGCCAGCAGCGTAGACGGACAGCTGGGGGAGACCCAGTACTTC

D gene: NA
clone size: NA
V gene: TRBV5-6
J gene: TRBJ2-7
CDR3 protein: CASSHGTSYEQYF
CDR3 DNA: TGTGCCAGCAGCCACGGGACCTCCTACGAGCAGTACTTC

D gene: NA
clone size: NA
V gene: TRBV25-1
J gene: TRBJ2-2
CDR3 protein: CASSEPVTGKTGELFF
CDR3 DNA: TGTGCCAGCAGTGAGCCTGTTACAGGGAAGACCGGGGAGCTGTTTTTT

D gene: NA
clone size: NA
V gene: TRBV18
J gene: TRBJ2-1
CDR3 protein: CASSPRGATHNEQFF
CDR3 DNA: TGTGCCAGCTCACCAAGGGGGGCAACTCACAATGAGCAGTTCTTC

D gene: NA
clone size: once
V gene: TRBV29-1
J gene: TRBJ1-5
CDR3 protein: CSVGGNSNQPQHF
CDR3 DNA: TGCAGCGTTGGGGGGAATAGCAATCAGCCCCAGCATTTT